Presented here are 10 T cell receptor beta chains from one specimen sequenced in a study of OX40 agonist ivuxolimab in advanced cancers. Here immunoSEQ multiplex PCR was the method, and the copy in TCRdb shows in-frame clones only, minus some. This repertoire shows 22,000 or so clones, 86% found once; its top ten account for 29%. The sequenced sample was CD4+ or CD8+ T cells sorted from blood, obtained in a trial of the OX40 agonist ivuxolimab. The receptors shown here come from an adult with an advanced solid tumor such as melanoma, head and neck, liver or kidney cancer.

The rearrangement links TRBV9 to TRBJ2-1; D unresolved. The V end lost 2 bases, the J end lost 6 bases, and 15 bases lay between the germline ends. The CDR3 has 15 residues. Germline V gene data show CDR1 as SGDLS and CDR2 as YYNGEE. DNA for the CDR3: TGTGCCAGCAGCGTCGCAGGTTTCGGTGGCAATGAGCAGTTCTTC. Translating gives CASSVAGFGGNEQFF.

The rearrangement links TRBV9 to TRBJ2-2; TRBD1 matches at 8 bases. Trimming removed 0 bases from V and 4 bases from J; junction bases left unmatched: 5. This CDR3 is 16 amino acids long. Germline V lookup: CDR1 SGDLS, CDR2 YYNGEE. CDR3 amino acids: CASSVGGTGLTGELFF. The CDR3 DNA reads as TGTGCCAGCAGCGTAGGTGGGACAGGACTCACCGGGGAGCTGTTTTTT.

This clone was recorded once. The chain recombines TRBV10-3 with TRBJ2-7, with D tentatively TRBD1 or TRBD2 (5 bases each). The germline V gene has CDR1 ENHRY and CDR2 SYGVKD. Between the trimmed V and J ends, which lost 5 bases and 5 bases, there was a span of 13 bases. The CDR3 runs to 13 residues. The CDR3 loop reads CAISPGTINEQYF. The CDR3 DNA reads TGTGCCATCAGTCCCGGGACGATCAACGAGCAGTACTTC.

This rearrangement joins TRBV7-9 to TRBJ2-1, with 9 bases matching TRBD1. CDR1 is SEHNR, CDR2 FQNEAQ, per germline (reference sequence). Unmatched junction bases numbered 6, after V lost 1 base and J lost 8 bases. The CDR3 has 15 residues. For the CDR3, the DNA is TGTGCCAGCAGCTTAGTAGGACAGGGGATCCATGAGCAGTTCTTC. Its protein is CASSLVGQGIHEQFF.

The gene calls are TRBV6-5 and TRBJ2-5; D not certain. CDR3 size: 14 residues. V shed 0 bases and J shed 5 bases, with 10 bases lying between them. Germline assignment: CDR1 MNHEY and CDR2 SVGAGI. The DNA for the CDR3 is TGTGCCAGCAGTTACTCATCCGGGTTTGAGACCCAGTACTTC. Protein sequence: CASSYSSGFETQYF.

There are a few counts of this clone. The CDR3 DNA sequence: TGTGCCTGGAGTAACTGGGGGTCCTTTAATCAGCCCCAGCATTTT. Translating it yields CAWSNWGSFNQPQHF. V gene TRBV30 combines with J gene TRBJ1-5; possible D gene TRBD1, 5 bases. This CDR3 has 15 residues. From germline, CDR1 is GTSNPN and CDR2 SVGIG (reference sequence). Trimming stripped 2 bases from V and 4 bases from J, with 15 bases between.

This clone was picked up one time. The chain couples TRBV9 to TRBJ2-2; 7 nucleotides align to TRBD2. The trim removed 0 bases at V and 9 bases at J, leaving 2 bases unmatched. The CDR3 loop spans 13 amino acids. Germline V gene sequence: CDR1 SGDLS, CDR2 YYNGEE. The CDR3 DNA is TGTGCCAGCAGCGTAGAACTAGCGCGGGAGCTGTTTTTT. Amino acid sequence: CASSVELARELFF. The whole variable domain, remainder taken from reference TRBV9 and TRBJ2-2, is DSGVTQTPKHLITATGQRVTLRCSPRSGDLSVYWYQQSLDQGLQFLIQYYNGEERAKGNILERFSAQQFPDLHSELNLSSLELGDSALYFCASSVELARELFFGEGSRLTVL.

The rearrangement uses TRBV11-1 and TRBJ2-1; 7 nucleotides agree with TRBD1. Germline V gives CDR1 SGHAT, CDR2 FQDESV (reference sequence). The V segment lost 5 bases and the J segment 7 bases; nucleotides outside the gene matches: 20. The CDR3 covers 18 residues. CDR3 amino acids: CASSANTIGQVLENEQFF. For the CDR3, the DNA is TGTGCCAGCAGCGCTAATACTATCGGACAGGTGCTGGAGAATGAGCAGTTCTTC.

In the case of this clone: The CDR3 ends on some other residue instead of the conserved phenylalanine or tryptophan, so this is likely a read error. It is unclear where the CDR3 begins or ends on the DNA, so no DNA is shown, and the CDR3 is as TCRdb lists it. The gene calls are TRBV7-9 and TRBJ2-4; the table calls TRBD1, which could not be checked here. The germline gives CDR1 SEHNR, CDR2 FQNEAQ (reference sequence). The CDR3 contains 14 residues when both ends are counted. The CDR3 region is CASSLGPGQEARFL.

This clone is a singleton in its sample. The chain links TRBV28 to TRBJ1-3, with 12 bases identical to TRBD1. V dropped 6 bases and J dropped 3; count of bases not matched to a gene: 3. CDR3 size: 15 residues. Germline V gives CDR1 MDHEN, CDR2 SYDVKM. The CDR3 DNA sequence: TGTGCCAGCAGGTGGGACAGGGGGCTTGGAAACACCATATATTTT. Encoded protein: CASRWDRGLGNTIYF.